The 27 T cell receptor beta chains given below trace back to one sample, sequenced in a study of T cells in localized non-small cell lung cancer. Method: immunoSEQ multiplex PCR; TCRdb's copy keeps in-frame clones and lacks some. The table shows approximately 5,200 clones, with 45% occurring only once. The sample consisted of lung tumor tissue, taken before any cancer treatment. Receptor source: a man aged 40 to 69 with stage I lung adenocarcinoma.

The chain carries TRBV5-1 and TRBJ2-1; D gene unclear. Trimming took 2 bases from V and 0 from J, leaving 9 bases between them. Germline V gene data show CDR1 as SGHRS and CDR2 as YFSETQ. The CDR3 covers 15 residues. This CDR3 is CASSLRLSSYNEQFF. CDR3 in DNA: TGCGCCAGCAGCTTAAGGCTGAGCTCCTACAATGAGCAGTTCTTC.

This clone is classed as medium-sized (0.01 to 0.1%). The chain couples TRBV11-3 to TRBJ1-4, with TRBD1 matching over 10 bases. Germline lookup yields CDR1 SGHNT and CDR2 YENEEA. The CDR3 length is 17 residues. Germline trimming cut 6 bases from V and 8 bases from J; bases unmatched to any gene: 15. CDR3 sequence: CASRPGQGPWLSEKLFF. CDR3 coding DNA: TGTGCCAGCAGACCGGGACAGGGGCCGTGGTTGAGCGAAAAACTGTTTTTT.

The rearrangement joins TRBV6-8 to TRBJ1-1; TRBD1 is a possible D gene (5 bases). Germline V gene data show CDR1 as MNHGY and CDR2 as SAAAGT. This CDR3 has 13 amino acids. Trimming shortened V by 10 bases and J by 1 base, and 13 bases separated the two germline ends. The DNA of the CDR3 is TGTGCCATCAATCAGGGCCCGAACACTGAAGCTTTCTTT. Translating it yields CAINQGPNTEAFF.

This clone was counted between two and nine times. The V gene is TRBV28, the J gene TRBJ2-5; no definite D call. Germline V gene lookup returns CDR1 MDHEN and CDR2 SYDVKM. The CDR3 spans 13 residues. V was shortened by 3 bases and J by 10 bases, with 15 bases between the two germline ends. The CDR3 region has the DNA TGTGCCAGCAGTTTTATTTTGACCTTAGGCCAGTACTTC. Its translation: CASSFILTLGQYF.

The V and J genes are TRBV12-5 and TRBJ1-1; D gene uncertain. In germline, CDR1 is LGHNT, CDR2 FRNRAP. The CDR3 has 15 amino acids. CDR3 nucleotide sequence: TGTGCCAGCCGCCGGGCAGGTGGGGTGAACACTGAAGCTTTCTTT. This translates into CASRRAGGVNTEAFF.

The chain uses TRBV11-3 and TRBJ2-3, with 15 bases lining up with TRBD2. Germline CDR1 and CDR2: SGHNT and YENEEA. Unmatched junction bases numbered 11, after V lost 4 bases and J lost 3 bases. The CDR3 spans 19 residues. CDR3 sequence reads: CASSSMDGTSGRKTDTQYF. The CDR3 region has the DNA TGTGCCAGCAGCTCTATGGATGGGACTAGCGGGAGGAAGACAGATACGCAGTATTTT.

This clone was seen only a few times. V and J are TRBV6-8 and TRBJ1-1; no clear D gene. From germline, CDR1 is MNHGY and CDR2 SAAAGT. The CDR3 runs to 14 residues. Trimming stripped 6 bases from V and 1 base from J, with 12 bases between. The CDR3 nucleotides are TGTGCCAGCAGAGGAGGGTTAGGGAACACTGAAGCTTTCTTT. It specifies CASRGGLGNTEAFF.

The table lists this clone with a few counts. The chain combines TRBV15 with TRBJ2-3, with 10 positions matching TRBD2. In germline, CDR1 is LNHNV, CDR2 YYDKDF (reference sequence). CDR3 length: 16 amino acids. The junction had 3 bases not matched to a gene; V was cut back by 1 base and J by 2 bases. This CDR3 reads CATSRGLAGDTDTQYF. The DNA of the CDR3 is TGTGCCACCAGCAGAGGTCTAGCGGGGGACACAGATACGCAGTATTTT.

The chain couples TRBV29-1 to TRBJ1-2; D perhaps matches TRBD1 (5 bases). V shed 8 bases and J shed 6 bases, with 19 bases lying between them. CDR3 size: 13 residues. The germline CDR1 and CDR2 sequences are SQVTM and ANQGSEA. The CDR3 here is CSLSPPGDNGYTF. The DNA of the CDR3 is TGCAGCCTCTCTCCGCCGGGGGATAATGGCTACACCTTC.

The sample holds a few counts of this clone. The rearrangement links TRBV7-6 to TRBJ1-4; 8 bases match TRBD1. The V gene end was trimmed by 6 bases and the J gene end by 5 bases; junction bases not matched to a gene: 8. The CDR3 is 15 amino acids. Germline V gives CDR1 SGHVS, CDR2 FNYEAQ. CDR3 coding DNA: TGTGCCAGCAGTCTGTGGCGGACAGGGAATGAAAAACTGTTTTTT. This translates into CASSLWRTGNEKLFF. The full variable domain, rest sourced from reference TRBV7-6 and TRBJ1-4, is GAGVSQSPRYKVTKRGQDVALRCDPISGHVSLYWYRQALGQGPEFLTYFNYEAQQDKSGLPNDRFSAERPEGSISTLTIQRTEQRDSAMYRCASSLWRTGNEKLFFGSGTQLSVL.

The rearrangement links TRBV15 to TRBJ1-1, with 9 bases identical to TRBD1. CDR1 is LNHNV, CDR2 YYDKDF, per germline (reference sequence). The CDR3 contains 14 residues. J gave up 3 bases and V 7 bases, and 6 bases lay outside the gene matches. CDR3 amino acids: CATNQGTGHTEAFF. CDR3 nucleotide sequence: TGTGCCACCAATCAAGGGACAGGGCACACTGAAGCTTTCTTT.

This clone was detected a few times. The CDR3 loop is CASSLQGGQETQYF. For the CDR3, the DNA is TGCGCCAGCAGCTTACAGGGGGGCCAAGAGACCCAGTACTTC. The rearrangement joins TRBV4-1 to TRBJ2-5; 8 nucleotides match TRBD1. CDR1 and CDR2 from the germline V gene are MGHRA and YSYEKL. This CDR3 comprises 14 residues. The J segment lost 1 base and the V segment lost 5 bases, leaving 3 bases of the junction unmatched.

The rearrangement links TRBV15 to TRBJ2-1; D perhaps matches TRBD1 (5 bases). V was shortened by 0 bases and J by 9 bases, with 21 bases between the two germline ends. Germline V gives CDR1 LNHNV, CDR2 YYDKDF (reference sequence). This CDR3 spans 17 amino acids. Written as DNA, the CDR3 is TGTGCCACCAGCAGAGATGGAAGAAGGGGCGGTTACGGTGAGCAGTTCTTC. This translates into CATSRDGRRGGYGEQFF.

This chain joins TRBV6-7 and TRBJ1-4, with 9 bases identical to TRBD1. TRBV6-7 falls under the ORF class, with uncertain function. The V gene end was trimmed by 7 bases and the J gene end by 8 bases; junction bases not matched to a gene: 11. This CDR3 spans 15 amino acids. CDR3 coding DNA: TGTGCCAGCACTGGTTCGGGACAGGGTACGGAAAAACTGTTTTTT. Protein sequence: CASTGSGQGTEKLFF.

CDR3 sequence (DNA): TGTGCCAGTCGGCGGGGGATTTTTGGAAACACCATATATTTT. Protein sequence: CASRRGIFGNTIYF. The J gene is TRBJ1-3, the V gene TRBV6-8; D might be TRBD1 (5 bases). The V gene lost 9 bases and the J gene lost 3 bases, with 15 bases spanning the gap. The CDR3 loop spans 14 amino acids. CDR1 MNHGY and CDR2 SAAAGT come from the germline V gene.

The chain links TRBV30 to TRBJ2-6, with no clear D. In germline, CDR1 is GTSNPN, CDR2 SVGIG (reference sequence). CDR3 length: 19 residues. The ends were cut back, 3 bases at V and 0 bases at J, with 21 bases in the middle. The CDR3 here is CAWSPRQLISLSGANVLTF. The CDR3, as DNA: TGTGCCTGGAGCCCGCGACAACTTATTTCGCTCTCTGGGGCCAACGTCCTGACTTTC.

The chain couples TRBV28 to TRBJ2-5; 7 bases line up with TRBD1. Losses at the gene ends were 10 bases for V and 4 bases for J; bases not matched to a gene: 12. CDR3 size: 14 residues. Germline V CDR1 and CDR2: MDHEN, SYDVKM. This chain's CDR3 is CATLLGGAGETQYF. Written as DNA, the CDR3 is TGTGCCACCCTCCTAGGGGGCGCGGGAGAGACCCAGTACTTC.

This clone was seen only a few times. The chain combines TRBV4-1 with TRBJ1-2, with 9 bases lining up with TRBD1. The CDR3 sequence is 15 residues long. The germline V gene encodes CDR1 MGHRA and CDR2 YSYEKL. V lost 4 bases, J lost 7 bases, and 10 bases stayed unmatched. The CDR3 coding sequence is TGCGCCAGCAGCCCAATAACAGGGGGCCACGGTGGCTACACCTTC. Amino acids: CASSPITGGHGGYTF.

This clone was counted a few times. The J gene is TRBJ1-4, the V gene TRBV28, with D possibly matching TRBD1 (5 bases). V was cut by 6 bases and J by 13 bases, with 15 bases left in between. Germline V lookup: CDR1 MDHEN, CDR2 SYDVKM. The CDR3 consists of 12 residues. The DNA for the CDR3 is TGTGCCAGCAGACTCGGGACTTCGAGACTGTTTTTT. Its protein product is CASRLGTSRLFF.

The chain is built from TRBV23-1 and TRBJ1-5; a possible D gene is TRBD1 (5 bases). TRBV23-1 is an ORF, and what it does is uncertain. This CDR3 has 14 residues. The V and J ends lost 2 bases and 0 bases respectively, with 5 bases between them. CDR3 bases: TGCGCCAGCAGTCAAGGACATAGCAATCAGCCCCAGCATTTT. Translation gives CASSQGHSNQPQHF.

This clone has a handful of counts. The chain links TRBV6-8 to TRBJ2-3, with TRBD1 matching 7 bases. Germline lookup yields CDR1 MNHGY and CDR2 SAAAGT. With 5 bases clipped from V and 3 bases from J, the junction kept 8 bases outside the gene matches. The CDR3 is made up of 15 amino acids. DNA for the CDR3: TGTGCCAGCAGTGATCCGGGACAGCAGACAGATACGCAGTATTTT. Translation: CASSDPGQQTDTQYF.

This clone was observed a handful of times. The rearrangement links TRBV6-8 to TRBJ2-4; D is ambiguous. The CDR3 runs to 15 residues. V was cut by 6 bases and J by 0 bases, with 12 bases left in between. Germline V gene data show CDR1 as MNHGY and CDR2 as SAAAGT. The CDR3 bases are TGTGCCAGCAGCCCCACCCCAGTAGCCAAAAACATTCAGTACTTC. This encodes CASSPTPVAKNIQYF.

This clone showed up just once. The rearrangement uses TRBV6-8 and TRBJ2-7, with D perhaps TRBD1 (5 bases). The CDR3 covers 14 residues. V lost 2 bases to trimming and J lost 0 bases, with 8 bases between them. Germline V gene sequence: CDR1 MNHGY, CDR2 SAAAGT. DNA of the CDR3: TGTGCCAGCAGTTACGGGGCGAGCTCCTACGAGCAGTACTTC. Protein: CASSYGASSYEQYF.

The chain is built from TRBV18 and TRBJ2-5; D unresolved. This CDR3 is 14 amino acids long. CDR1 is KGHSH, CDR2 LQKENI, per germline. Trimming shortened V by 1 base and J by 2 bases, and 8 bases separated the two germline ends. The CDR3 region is CASSPLGDQETQYF. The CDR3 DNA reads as TGTGCCAGCTCACCACTTGGAGATCAAGAGACCCAGTACTTC.

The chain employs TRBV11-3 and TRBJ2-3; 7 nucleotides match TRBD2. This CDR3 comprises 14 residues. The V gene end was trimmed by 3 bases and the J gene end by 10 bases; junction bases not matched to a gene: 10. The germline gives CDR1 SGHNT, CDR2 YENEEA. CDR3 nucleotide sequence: TGTGCCAGCAGCTTCCTGACCGGGGGGAGGTCGCAGTATTTT. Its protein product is CASSFLTGGRSQYF.

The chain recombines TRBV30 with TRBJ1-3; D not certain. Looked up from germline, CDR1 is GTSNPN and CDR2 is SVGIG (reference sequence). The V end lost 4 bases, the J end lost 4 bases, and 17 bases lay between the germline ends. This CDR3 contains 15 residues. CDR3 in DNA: TGTGCCTGGATCCCCGGGGAAGGGAAGGGAAACACCATATATTTT. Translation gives CAWIPGEGKGNTIYF.

Here the CDR3 reads CASSEERRYGNTIYF. In nucleotides, the CDR3 is TGTGCCAGCAGTGAAGAACGGAGATACGGAAACACCATATATTTT. The J gene is TRBJ1-3, the V gene TRBV9; D unresolved. The CDR3 length is 15 residues. Germline V gene data show CDR1 as SGDLS and CDR2 as YYNGEE. Trimming took 5 bases from V and 4 from J, leaving 16 bases between them. Using reference TRBV9 and TRBJ1-3 for the parts outside the CDR3, the full variable domain is DSGVTQTPKHLITATGQRVTLRCSPRSGDLSVYWYQQSLDQGLQFLIQYYNGEERAKGNILERFSAQQFPDLHSELNLSSLELGDSALYFCASSEERRYGNTIYFGEGSWLTVV.